Listed below are T cell receptor beta chains from one sample, sequenced in a study of cytomegalovirus exposure and HLA in healthy donors. Produced via immunoSEQ multiplex PCR; TCRdb's table is partial and in-frame only. The table lists more than 150,000 clones, roughly 80% of them singletons. Sequenced input: PBMCs. These receptors all come from a woman in her 40s in good health and CMV-seropositive. The CDR3 runs from the conserved cysteine through the conserved F or W. The D gene is left open where the match is weak. Clone sizes are given selectively: once, few, many, or a class where the clone is expanded.

V gene: TRBV6-1; D gene: NA; J gene: TRBJ1-2; clone size: NA; CDR3 DNA: TGTGCCAGCAGTGAGGTCGGTATGCGGGGCTACACCTTC; CDR3 protein: CASSEVGMRGYTF
V gene: TRBV27; D gene: TRBD2; J gene: TRBJ2-1; clone size: NA; CDR3 DNA: TGTGCCAGCAGTTTCGGGGGGTCCTACAATGAGCAGTTCTTC; CDR3 protein: CASSFGGSYNEQFF
V gene: TRBV2; D gene: TRBD2; J gene: TRBJ2-1; clone size: NA; CDR3 DNA: TGTGCCAGCAGGGGACTAGCGGGAGGGAATGAGCAGTTCTTC; CDR3 protein: CASRGLAGGNEQFF
V gene: TRBV19; D gene: TRBD1; J gene: TRBJ1-2; clone size: few; CDR3 DNA: TGTGCCAGTAGCCTCGGGACAGACTATGGCTACACCTTC; CDR3 protein: CASSLGTDYGYTF
V gene: TRBV18; D gene: NA; J gene: TRBJ1-3; clone size: NA; CDR3 DNA: TGTGCCAGCTCACCGGAGCTGCTCTCTGGAAACACCATATATTTT; CDR3 protein: CASSPELLSGNTIYF
V gene: TRBV9; D gene: TRBD1; J gene: TRBJ2-3; clone size: NA; CDR3 DNA: TGTGCCAGCAGCGTAGCAGGACAGGCGAGCACAGATACGCAGTATTTT; CDR3 protein: CASSVAGQASTDTQYF
V gene: TRBV6-5; D gene: TRBD1; J gene: TRBJ2-3; clone size: NA; CDR3 DNA: TGTGCCAGCAGTTCGACAGGGACCACGCAGTATTTT; CDR3 protein: CASSSTGTTQYF
V gene: TRBV29-1; D gene: TRBD2; J gene: TRBJ2-7; clone size: NA; CDR3 DNA: TGCAGCGGAGGACTAGACGTAAACGAGCAGTACTTC; CDR3 protein: CSGGLDVNEQYF
V gene: TRBV4-3; D gene: TRBD2; J gene: TRBJ2-2; clone size: NA; CDR3 DNA: TGCGCCAGCAGCCCCGCGCGCACAGCGGGAGAGGCCGGGGAGCTGTTTTTT; CDR3 protein: CASSPARTAGEAGELFF
V gene: TRBV28; D gene: NA; J gene: TRBJ1-2; clone size: NA; CDR3 DNA: TGTGCCAGCAGTTCCCTGGAGGGCAGGTCGTTCTATGGCTACACCTTC; CDR3 protein: CASSSLEGRSFYGYTF
V gene: TRBV9; D gene: NA; J gene: TRBJ1-2; clone size: NA; CDR3 DNA: TGTGCCAGCAGCCCGAGCCGGGGTCCCCTTAACTATGGCTACACCTTC; CDR3 protein: CASSPSRGPLNYGYTF
V gene: TRBV27; D gene: TRBD2; J gene: TRBJ2-7; clone size: NA; CDR3 DNA: TGTGCCAGCAGTTTAGGGGGAGGGAGCTCCTACGAGCAGTACTTC; CDR3 protein: CASSLGGGSSYEQYF
V gene: TRBV28; D gene: NA; J gene: TRBJ1-5; clone size: NA; CDR3 DNA: TGTGCCAGCAGCTCAGGGGTTCAGCCCCAGCATTTT; CDR3 protein: CASSSGVQPQHF
V gene: TRBV10-2; D gene: NA; J gene: TRBJ2-7; clone size: NA; CDR3 DNA: TGCGCCAGCAGTGTTTTTGGCGGTGGGAGCTCCTACGAGCAGTACTTC; CDR3 protein: CASSVFGGGSSYEQYF
V gene: TRBV4-2; D gene: NA; J gene: TRBJ1-4; clone size: NA; CDR3 DNA: TGTGCCAGCAGCCTAACAGGGTCGACTAATGAAAAACTGTTTTTT; CDR3 protein: CASSLTGSTNEKLFF
V gene: TRBV19; D gene: NA; J gene: TRBJ1-5; clone size: NA; CDR3 DNA: TGTGCCAGTAGTATAGGAGGACCCCGGGGTCAGCCCCAGCATTTT; CDR3 protein: CASSIGGPRGQPQHF
V gene: TRBV10-2; D gene: NA; J gene: TRBJ2-1; clone size: NA; CDR3 DNA: TGCGCCAGCCCAGGGGGGCGCAATGAGCAGTTCTTC; CDR3 protein: CASPGGRNEQFF
V gene: TRBV5-1; D gene: TRBD2; J gene: TRBJ2-7; clone size: NA; CDR3 DNA: TGCGCCAGCAGCTTGGACCTGGGAGGGTCCTACGAGCAGTACTTC; CDR3 protein: CASSLDLGGSYEQYF
V gene: TRBV30; D gene: TRBD1; J gene: TRBJ2-3; clone size: NA; CDR3 DNA: TGTGCCTGGAGTGTTCAGGGGGGCACAGATACGCAGTATTTT; CDR3 protein: CAWSVQGGTDTQYF
V gene: TRBV19; D gene: TRBD2; J gene: TRBJ2-7; clone size: NA; CDR3 DNA: TGTGCCAGTCTAAAAGCGGGAGGGTACGAGCAGTACTTC; CDR3 protein: CASLKAGGYEQYF
V gene: TRBV27; D gene: NA; J gene: TRBJ2-1; clone size: NA; CDR3 DNA: TGTGCCAGCAGTATGGGCCAGGACAATGAGCAGTTCTTC; CDR3 protein: CASSMGQDNEQFF
V gene: TRBV7-8; D gene: TRBD2; J gene: TRBJ2-5; clone size: NA; CDR3 DNA: TGTGCCAGCAGCTTAAGGGCGGGAGAGTCCCAAGAGACCCAGTACTTC; CDR3 protein: CASSLRAGESQETQYF
V gene: TRBV5-4; D gene: TRBD2; J gene: TRBJ2-5; clone size: NA; CDR3 DNA: TGTGCCAGCAGCTTGGCCGGGGGGGGGACCCAGTACTTC; CDR3 protein: CASSLAGGGTQYF
V gene: TRBV6-1; D gene: TRBD1; J gene: TRBJ2-1; clone size: NA; CDR3 DNA: TGTGCCAGCAGTGAAATCGGACAGGGGTTTAATGAGCAGTTCTTC; CDR3 protein: CASSEIGQGFNEQFF
V gene: TRBV7-2; D gene: NA; J gene: TRBJ1-3; clone size: NA; CDR3 DNA: TGTGCCAGCAGCTTATACGGTCCTACCACCATATATTTT; CDR3 protein: CASSLYGPTTIYF
V gene: TRBV5-1; D gene: TRBD1; J gene: TRBJ1-1; clone size: NA; CDR3 DNA: TGCGCCAGCAGTCAGACCGAGGGGGCCGCTGAAGCTTTCTTT; CDR3 protein: CASSQTEGAAEAFF
V gene: TRBV19; D gene: NA; J gene: TRBJ2-3; clone size: NA; CDR3 DNA: TGTGCCAGTATCGGCGGGGGCGGTAGCACAGATACGCAGTATTTT; CDR3 protein: CASIGGGGSTDTQYF
V gene: TRBV25-1; D gene: TRBD1; J gene: TRBJ1-5; clone size: few; CDR3 DNA: TGTGCCAGCCAGAATTTCCGGGACAGGGGTCAGCCCCAGCATTTT; CDR3 protein: CASQNFRDRGQPQHF
V gene: TRBV5-1; D gene: TRBD1; J gene: TRBJ1-4; clone size: NA; CDR3 DNA: TGCGCCAGCAGCTATGGACAGGCAAATGAAAAACTGTTTTTT; CDR3 protein: CASSYGQANEKLFF
V gene: TRBV5-1; D gene: TRBD2; J gene: TRBJ2-7; clone size: NA; CDR3 DNA: TGCGCCAGCAGCTTGGAGGGAGGGGCCTATCAGGGCGGCTACTACGAGCAGTACTTC; CDR3 protein: CASSLEGGAYQGGYYEQYF
V gene: TRBV7-9; D gene: TRBD1; J gene: TRBJ1-4; clone size: NA; CDR3 DNA: TGTGCCAGCAGCTTAGGGAGAGACAGGGAAGTGGAAAAACTGTTTTTT; CDR3 protein: CASSLGRDREVEKLFF
V gene: TRBV28; D gene: NA; J gene: TRBJ2-7; clone size: NA; CDR3 DNA: TGTGCCACCAGGGGGGGGGCGGGAGTCCACGAGCAGTACTTC; CDR3 protein: CATRGGAGVHEQYF
V gene: TRBV19; D gene: NA; J gene: TRBJ1-4; clone size: NA; CDR3 DNA: TGTGCCAGTAGTATCCCGAGGGTCGGTTCCGATGAAAAACTGTTTTTT; CDR3 protein: CASSIPRVGSDEKLFF
V gene: TRBV28; D gene: NA; J gene: TRBJ2-7; clone size: NA; CDR3 DNA: TGTGCCAGCAGTTTTTTAGTCGGGGAGAGCTCCTACGAGCAGTACTTC; CDR3 protein: CASSFLVGESSYEQYF
V gene: TRBV7-8; D gene: TRBD2; J gene: TRBJ2-1; clone size: NA; CDR3 DNA: TGTGCCAGCGGGACTAGCGCCTTGGGTGAGCAGTTCTTC; CDR3 protein: CASGTSALGEQFF
V gene: TRBV4-2; D gene: TRBD2; J gene: TRBJ2-3; clone size: NA; CDR3 DNA: TGTGCCAGCGAACAAGCAGGGCTAGCGGGAGTCGGAGATACGCAGTATTTT; CDR3 protein: CASEQAGLAGVGDTQYF
V gene: TRBV27; D gene: TRBD2; J gene: TRBJ2-7; clone size: NA; CDR3 DNA: TGTGCCAGCAGTTTATCTGGTGGAGCGGGAGGGGCCTACGAGCAGTACTTC; CDR3 protein: CASSLSGGAGGAYEQYF
V gene: TRBV27; D gene: TRBD1; J gene: TRBJ1-3; clone size: NA; CDR3 DNA: TGTGCCAGCAAAATGGAAGCGGACAGGGGGCGCGCTGGAAACACCATATATTTT; CDR3 protein: CASKMEADRGRAGNTIYF
V gene: TRBV2; D gene: TRBD2; J gene: TRBJ2-2; clone size: NA; CDR3 DNA: TGTGCCAGCCTTACCCGGACTAGCGGGGCCCCATCCGGGGAGCTGTTTTTT; CDR3 protein: CASLTRTSGAPSGELFF
V gene: TRBV6-1; D gene: NA; J gene: TRBJ2-1; clone size: few; CDR3 DNA: TGTGCCAGCAGCGCCTCAGGGAATGAGCAGTTCTTC; CDR3 protein: CASSASGNEQFF
V gene: TRBV14; D gene: NA; J gene: TRBJ2-2; clone size: few; CDR3 DNA: TGTGCCAGCAGCCGTCAGAGACTAGCCGGGGAGCTGTTTTTT; CDR3 protein: CASSRQRLAGELFF
V gene: TRBV7-3; D gene: NA; J gene: TRBJ2-7; clone size: NA; CDR3 DNA: TGTGCCAGCAGCTTAGGCGTTGAGGGCGAGCAGTACTTC; CDR3 protein: CASSLGVEGEQYF